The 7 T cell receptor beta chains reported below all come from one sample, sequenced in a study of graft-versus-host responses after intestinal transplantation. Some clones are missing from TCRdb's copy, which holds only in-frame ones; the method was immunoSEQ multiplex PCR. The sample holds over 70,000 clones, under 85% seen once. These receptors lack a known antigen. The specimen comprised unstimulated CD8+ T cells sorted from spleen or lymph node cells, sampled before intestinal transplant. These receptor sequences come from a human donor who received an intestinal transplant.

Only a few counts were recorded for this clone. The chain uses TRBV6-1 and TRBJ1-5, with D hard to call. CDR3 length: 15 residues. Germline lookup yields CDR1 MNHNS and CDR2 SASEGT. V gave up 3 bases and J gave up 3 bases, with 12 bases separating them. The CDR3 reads CASSDPRRSNQPQHF. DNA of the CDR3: TGTGCCAGCAGTGATCCCAGGCGCTCCAATCAGCCCCAGCATTTT.

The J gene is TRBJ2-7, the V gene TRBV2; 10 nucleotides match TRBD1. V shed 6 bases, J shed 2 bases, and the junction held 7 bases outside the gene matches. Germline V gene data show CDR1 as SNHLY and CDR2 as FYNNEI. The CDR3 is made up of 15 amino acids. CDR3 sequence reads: CASSIGDRGPYEQYF. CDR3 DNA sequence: TGTGCCAGCAGCATAGGGGACAGGGGCCCCTACGAGCAGTACTTC.

CDR3 region: CASSQGQGNSPLHF. The CDR3 nucleotides read TGCGCCAGCAGCCAAGGACAGGGAAATTCACCCCTCCACTTT. J is TRBJ1-6 and V is TRBV4-1; 7 bases match TRBD1. Losses at the gene ends were 1 base for V and 7 bases for J; bases not matched to a gene: 1. The CDR3 is 14 residues long. The germline V gene has CDR1 MGHRA and CDR2 YSYEKL.

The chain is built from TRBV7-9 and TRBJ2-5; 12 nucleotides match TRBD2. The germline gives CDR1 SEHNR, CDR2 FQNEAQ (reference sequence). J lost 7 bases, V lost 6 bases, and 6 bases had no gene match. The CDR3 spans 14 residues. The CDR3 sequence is CASSPTSGRGTQYF. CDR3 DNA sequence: TGTGCCAGCAGTCCGACTAGCGGGAGAGGGACCCAGTACTTC.

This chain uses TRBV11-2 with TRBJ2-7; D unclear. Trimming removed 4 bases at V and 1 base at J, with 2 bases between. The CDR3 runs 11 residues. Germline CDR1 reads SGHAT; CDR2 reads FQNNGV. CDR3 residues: CASSYSYEQYF. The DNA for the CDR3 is TGTGCCAGCAGCTATTCCTACGAGCAGTACTTC.

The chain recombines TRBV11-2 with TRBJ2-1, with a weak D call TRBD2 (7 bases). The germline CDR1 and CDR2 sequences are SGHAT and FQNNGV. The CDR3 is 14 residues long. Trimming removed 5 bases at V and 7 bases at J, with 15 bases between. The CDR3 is CASSQIRGANEQFF. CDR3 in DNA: TGTGCCAGCAGCCAAATACGGGGGGCGAATGAGCAGTTCTTC.

The CDR3 DNA reads as TGTGCCAGCAGTTTAGTGGGGGCCTACAATGAGCAGTTCTTC. It translates to CASSLVGAYNEQFF. V and J are TRBV28 and TRBJ2-1, with D possibly being TRBD1 or TRBD2 (5 bases each). Between the trimmed V and J ends, which lost 2 bases and 2 bases, there was a span of 7 bases. There are 14 residues in the CDR3. From germline, CDR1 is MDHEN and CDR2 SYDVKM.